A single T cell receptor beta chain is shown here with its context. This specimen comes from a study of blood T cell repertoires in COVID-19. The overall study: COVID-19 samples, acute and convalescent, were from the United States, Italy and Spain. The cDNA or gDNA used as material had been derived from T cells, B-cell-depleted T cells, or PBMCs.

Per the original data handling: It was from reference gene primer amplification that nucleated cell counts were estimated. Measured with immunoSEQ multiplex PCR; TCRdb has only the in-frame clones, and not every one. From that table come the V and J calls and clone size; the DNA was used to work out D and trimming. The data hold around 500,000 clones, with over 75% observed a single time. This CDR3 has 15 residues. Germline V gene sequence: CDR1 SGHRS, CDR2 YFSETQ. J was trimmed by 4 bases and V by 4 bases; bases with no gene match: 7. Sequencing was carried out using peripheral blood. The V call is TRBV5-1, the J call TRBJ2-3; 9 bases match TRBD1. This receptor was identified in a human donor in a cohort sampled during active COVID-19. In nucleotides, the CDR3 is TGCGCCAGCAGCCCCGGGACAGGGAGGCCAGATACGCAGTATTTT. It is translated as CASSPGTGRPDTQYF. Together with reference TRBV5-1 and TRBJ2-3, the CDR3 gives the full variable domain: KAGVTQTPRYLIKTRGQQVTLSCSPISGHRSVSWYQQTPGQGLQFLFEYFSETQRNKGNFPGRFSGRQFSNSRSEMNVSTLELGDSALYLCASSPGTGRPDTQYFGPGTRLTVL.